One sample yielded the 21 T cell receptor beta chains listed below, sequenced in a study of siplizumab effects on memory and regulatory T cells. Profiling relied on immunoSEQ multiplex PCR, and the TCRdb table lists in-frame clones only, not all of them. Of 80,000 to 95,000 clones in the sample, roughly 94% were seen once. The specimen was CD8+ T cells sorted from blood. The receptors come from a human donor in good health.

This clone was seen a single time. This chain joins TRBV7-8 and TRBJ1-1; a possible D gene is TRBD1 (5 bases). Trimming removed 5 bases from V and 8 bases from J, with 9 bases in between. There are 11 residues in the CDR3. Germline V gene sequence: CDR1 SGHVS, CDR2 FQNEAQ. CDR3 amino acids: CASSLGLEAFF. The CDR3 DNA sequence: TGTGCCAGCAGCCTGGGACTGGAAGCTTTCTTT.

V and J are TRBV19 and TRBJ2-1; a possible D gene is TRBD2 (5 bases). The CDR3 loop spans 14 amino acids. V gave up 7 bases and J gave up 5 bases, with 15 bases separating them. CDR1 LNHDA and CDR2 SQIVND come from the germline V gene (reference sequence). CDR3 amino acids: CASNSASGHNEQFF. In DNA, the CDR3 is TGTGCCAGTAATTCGGCCAGCGGCCACAATGAGCAGTTCTTC.

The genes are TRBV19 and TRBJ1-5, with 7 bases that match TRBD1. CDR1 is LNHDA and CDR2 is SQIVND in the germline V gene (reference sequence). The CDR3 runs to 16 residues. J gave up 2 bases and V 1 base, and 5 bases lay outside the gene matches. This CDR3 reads CASSIGTGGGNQPQHF. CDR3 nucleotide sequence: TGTGCCAGTAGTATAGGGACAGGAGGAGGCAATCAGCCCCAGCATTTT. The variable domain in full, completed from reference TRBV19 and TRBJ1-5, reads DGGITQSPKYLFRKEGQNVTLSCEQNLNHDAMYWYRQDPGQGLRLIYYSQIVNDFQKGDIAEGYSVSREKKESFPLTVTSAQKNPTAFYLCASSIGTGGGNQPQHFGDGTRLSIL.

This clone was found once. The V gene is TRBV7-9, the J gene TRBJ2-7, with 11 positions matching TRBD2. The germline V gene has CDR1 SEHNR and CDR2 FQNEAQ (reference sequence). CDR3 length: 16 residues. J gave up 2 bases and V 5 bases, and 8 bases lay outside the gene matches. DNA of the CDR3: TGTGCCAGCAGCCTCTTCGCGACTAGCGGGACCTACGAGCAGTACTTC. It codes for CASSLFATSGTYEQYF.

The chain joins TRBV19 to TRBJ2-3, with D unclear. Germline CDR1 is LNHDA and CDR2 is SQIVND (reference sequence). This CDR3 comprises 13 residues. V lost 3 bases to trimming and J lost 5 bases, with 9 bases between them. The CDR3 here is CASSISRVDTQYF. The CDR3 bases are TGTGCCAGTAGTATCTCTCGGGTAGATACGCAGTATTTT.

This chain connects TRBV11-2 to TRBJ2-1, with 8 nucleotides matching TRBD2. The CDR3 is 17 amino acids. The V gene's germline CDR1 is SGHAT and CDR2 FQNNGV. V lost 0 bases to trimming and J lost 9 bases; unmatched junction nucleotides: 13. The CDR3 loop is CASSLDPPTSGRGEQFF. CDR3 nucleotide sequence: TGTGCCAGCAGCTTAGACCCCCCCACTAGCGGCAGGGGTGAGCAGTTCTTC.

CDR3 loop: CASSLGGGEVETQYF. CDR3 nucleotides: TGCGCCAGCAGCTTGGGCGGGGGCGAAGTGGAGACCCAGTACTTC. The rearrangement uses TRBV5-1 and TRBJ2-5; D is perhaps TRBD2 (7 bases). Trimming took 0 bases from V and 5 from J, leaving 14 bases between them. The germline gives CDR1 SGHRS, CDR2 YFSETQ. CDR3 length equals 15 residues. The entire variable domain, with the rest obtained from reference TRBV5-1 and TRBJ2-5, is as follows: KAGVTQTPRYLIKTRGQQVTLSCSPISGHRSVSWYQQTPGQGLQFLFEYFSETQRNKGNFPGRFSGRQFSNSRSEMNVSTLELGDSALYLCASSLGGGEVETQYFGPGTRLLVL.

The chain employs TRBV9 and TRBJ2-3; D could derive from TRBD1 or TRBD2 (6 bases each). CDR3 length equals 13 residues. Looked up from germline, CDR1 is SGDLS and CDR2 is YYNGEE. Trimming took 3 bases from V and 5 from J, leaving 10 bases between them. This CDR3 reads CASSEEGGDTQYF. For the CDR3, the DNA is TGTGCCAGCAGCGAGGAGGGGGGAGATACGCAGTATTTT.

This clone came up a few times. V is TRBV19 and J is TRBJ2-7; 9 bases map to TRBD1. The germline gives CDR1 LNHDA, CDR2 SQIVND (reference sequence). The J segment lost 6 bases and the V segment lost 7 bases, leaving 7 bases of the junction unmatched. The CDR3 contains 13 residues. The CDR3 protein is CASNRDRASEQYF. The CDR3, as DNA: TGTGCCAGTAATCGGGACAGGGCAAGCGAGCAGTACTTC.

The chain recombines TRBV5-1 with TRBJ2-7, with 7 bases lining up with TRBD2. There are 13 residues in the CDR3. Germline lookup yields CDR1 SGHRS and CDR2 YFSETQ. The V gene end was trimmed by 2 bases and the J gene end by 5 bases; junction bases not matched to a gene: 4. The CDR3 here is CASSLAGIHEQYF. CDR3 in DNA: TGCGCCAGCAGCTTAGCGGGAATCCACGAGCAGTACTTC.

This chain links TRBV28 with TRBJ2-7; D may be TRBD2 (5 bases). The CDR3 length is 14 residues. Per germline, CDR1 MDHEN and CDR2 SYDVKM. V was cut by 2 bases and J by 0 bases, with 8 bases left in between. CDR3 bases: TGTGCCAGCAGTTTAGAAGGGAGCTCCTACGAGCAGTACTTC. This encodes CASSLEGSSYEQYF.

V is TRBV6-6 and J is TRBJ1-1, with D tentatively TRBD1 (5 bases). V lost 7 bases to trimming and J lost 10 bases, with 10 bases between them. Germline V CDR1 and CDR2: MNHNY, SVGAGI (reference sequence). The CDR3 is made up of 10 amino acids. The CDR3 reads CASNQGPAFF. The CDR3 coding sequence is TGTGCCAGCAACCAGGGTCCAGCTTTCTTT.

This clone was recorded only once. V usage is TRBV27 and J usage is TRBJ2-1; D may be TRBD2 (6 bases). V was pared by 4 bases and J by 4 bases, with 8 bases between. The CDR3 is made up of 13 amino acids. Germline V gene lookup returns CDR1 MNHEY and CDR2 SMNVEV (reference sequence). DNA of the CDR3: TGTGCCAGCAGTTCCGCGGGGTACAATGAGCAGTTCTTC. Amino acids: CASSSAGYNEQFF.

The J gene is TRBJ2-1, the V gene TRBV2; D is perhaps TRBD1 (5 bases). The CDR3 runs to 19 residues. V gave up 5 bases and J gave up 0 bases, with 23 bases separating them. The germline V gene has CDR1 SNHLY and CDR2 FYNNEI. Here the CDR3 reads CASSYLTDTETSSYNEQFF. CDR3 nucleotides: TGTGCCAGCAGTTACCTAACGGACACAGAAACGAGCTCCTACAATGAGCAGTTCTTC.

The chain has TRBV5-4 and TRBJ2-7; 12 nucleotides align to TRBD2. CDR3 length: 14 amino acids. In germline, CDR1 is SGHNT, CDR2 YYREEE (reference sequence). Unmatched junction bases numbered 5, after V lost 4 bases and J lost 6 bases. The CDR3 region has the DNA TGTGCCAGCAGCCGACTAGCGGGAGATTTCGAGCAGTACTTC. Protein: CASSRLAGDFEQYF.

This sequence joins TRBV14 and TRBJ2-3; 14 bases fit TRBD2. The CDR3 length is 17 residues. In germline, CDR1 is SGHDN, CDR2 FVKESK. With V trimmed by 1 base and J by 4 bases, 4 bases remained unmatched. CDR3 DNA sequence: TGTGCCAGCAGCCAAGTTACGGGACTAGCGGGAGCAGATACGCAGTATTTT. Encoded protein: CASSQVTGLAGADTQYF.

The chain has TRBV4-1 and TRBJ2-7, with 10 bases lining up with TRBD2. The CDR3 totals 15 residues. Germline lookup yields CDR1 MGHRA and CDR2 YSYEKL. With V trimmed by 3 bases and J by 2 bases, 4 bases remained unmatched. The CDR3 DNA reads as TGCGCCAGCAGCCAGGTGAGCGGGGGGGCCTACGAGCAGTACTTC. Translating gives CASSQVSGGAYEQYF.

CDR3 DNA sequence: TGTGCCAGCAGCCCCGGGACTTCCACAGATACGCAGTATTTT. Protein sequence: CASSPGTSTDTQYF. The chain carries TRBV13 and TRBJ2-3, with D perhaps matching TRBD2 (6 bases). The length of the CDR3 is 14 residues. V was pared by 5 bases and J by 2 bases, with 11 bases between. CDR1 PRHDT and CDR2 FYEKMQ come from the germline V gene (reference sequence).

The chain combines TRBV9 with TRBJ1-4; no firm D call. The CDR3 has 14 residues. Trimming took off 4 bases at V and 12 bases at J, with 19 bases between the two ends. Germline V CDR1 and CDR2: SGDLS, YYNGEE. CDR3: CASSTEGLVDELFF. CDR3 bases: TGTGCCAGCAGCACAGAAGGGTTGGTCGATGAACTGTTTTTT.

The CDR3 region is CASTFPGQGYEQYF. The CDR3 DNA reads as TGTGCCAGCACCTTCCCGGGACAGGGATACGAGCAGTACTTC. This sequence joins TRBV28 and TRBJ2-7; 9 nucleotides line up with TRBD1. The germline V gene encodes CDR1 MDHEN and CDR2 SYDVKM. This CDR3 spans 14 amino acids. With V trimmed by 7 bases and J by 4 bases, 8 bases remained unmatched.

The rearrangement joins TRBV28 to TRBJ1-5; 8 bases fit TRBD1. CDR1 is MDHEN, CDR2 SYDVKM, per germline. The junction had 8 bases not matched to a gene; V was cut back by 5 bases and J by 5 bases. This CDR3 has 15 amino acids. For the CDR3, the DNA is TGTGCCAGCAGTACGCGCGACAGGGGAGATCAGCCCCAGCATTTT. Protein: CASSTRDRGDQPQHF. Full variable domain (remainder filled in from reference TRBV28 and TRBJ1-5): DVKVTQSSRYLVKRTGEKVFLECVQDMDHENMFWYRQDPGLGLRLIYFSYDVKMKEKGDIPEGYSVSREKKERFSLILESASTNQTSMYLCASSTRDRGDQPQHFGDGTRLSIL.